One TCR beta chain is described in this entry. Its target is unknown. Germline trimming cut 0 bases from V and 7 bases from J; bases unmatched to any gene: 6. The CDR3 length is 15 residues. Germline values: CDR1 SGDLS, CDR2 YYNGEE. Generated by immunoSEQ multiplex PCR, the TCRdb table keeps only in-frame clones and is missing some. The table lists 65,000 to 80,000 clones, about 93% of them singletons. This sample is drawn from a study of cytomegalovirus exposure and HLA in healthy donors. Study summary: In a later analysis, it was reported that the roughly 130 validation repertoires had been produced on the same platform as the roughly 700 repertoires belonging to the first cohort. Study conclusions and caveats: Reported results showed that the classifier diagnosed cytomegalovirus status with high specificity and sensitivity. The study put 150 to 200 TCR beta chains on its list as cytomegalovirus-associated.

The receptor comes from a woman aged 18-35 years in good health and CMV-seropositive. What was sequenced was PBMCs. The chain uses TRBV9 and TRBJ2-1; TRBD1 aligns across 8 bases. For the CDR3, the DNA is TGTGCCAGCAGCGTAGTGGACAGGGCGGGAAATGAGCAGTTCTTC. Its translation is CASSVVDRAGNEQFF.